The 25 T cell receptor beta chains listed next were all sequenced from one sample in a study of cytomegalovirus exposure and HLA in healthy donors. Primers: 60 Vbeta forward and 13 Jbeta reverse. Repertoires were generated with immunoSEQ multiplex PCR, while TCRdb's copy carries only in-frame clones and drops some. The sample holds around 75,000 clones. Sequencing was carried out using PBMCs. These receptors came from a man aged 35 to 55 in good health and CMV-seronegative.

The chain couples TRBV27 to TRBJ2-1, with 8 nucleotides matching TRBD2. CDR1 and CDR2 (germline): MNHEY, SMNVEV (reference sequence). The CDR3 has 17 residues. J lost 0 bases, V lost 5 bases, and 9 bases had no gene match. CDR3 DNA: TGTGCCAGCAGTATCTCCCAGCGGGGGAACTCCTACAATGAGCAGTTCTTC. It translates to CASSISQRGNSYNEQFF.

This chain uses TRBV11-1 with TRBJ2-2; 7 bases agree with TRBD2. CDR1 SGHAT and CDR2 FQDESV come from the germline V gene (reference sequence). The junction had 19 bases not matched to a gene; V was cut back by 5 bases and J by 7 bases. The CDR3 covers 18 residues. As DNA, the CDR3 is TGTGCCAGCAGCCCGTGGCGGGGGACTCCTGGGGGTCACGGGGAGCTGTTTTTT. Its protein product is CASSPWRGTPGGHGELFF.

V gene TRBV19 combines with J gene TRBJ2-2; 8 bases map to TRBD1. The germline V gene encodes CDR1 LNHDA and CDR2 SQIVND (reference sequence). V dropped 3 bases and J dropped 2; count of bases not matched to a gene: 5. The CDR3 spans 16 residues. The CDR3 loop is CASSMDRAFNTGELFF. In DNA, the CDR3 is TGTGCCAGTAGTATGGACAGGGCATTTAACACCGGGGAGCTGTTTTTT.

J is TRBJ2-3 and V is TRBV9; 12 nucleotides align to TRBD2. The germline V gene has CDR1 SGDLS and CDR2 YYNGEE. Losses at the gene ends were 4 bases for V and 5 bases for J; bases not matched to a gene: 8. CDR3 length equals 16 residues. The CDR3 loop reads CASSLRTSGTGDTQYF. As DNA, the CDR3 is TGTGCCAGCAGCTTACGGACTAGCGGGACAGGAGATACGCAGTATTTT. The full variable domain, with the rest looked up from reference TRBV9 and TRBJ2-3, is DSGVTQTPKHLITATGQRVTLRCSPRSGDLSVYWYQQSLDQGLQFLIQYYNGEERAKGNILERFSAQQFPDLHSELNLSSLELGDSALYFCASSLRTSGTGDTQYFGPGTRLTVL.

The gene calls are TRBV19 and TRBJ1-4, with 9 nucleotides matching TRBD1. CDR1 and CDR2 from the germline V gene are LNHDA and SQIVND (reference sequence). The CDR3 extends over 15 amino acids. V dropped 4 bases and J dropped 4; count of bases not matched to a gene: 4. CDR3 sequence: CASSKGTGSNEKLFF. CDR3 coding DNA: TGTGCCAGTAGTAAAGGGACAGGGAGTAATGAAAAACTGTTTTTT.

This sequence joins TRBV5-1 and TRBJ1-1; TRBD1 matches 10 bases. V lost 4 bases to trimming and J lost 9 bases; unmatched junction nucleotides: 3. The CDR3 spans 12 residues. Germline CDR1 reads SGHRS; CDR2 reads YFSETQ. The CDR3: CASSAGQGQAFF. Written as DNA, the CDR3 is TGCGCCAGCAGCGCGGGACAGGGGCAAGCTTTCTTT.

The chain couples TRBV7-2 to TRBJ2-4; the match to TRBD2 covers 7 bases. The germline V gene has CDR1 SGHTA and CDR2 FQGNSA. V lost 10 bases, J lost 2 bases, and 8 bases stayed unmatched. CDR3 size: 14 residues. CDR3: CATSAGLTKNIQYF. The DNA for the CDR3 is TGTGCCACCTCAGCGGGGCTAACCAAAAACATTCAGTACTTC.

The chain carries TRBV2 and TRBJ2-1, with 12 bases lining up with TRBD2. This CDR3 contains 14 residues. The ends lost 11 bases at V and 5 bases at J; junction bases unmatched: 7. Germline loops: CDR1 SNHLY, CDR2 FYNNEI. CDR3 DNA sequence: TGTGCCGGACGACTAGCGGGAGCGGACAATGAGCAGTTCTTC. Translating gives CAGRLAGADNEQFF. Using reference TRBV2 and TRBJ2-1 for the parts outside the CDR3, the full variable domain is EPEVTQTPSHQVTQMGQEVILRCVPISNHLYFYWYRQILGQKVEFLVSFYNNEISEKSEIFDDQFSVERPDGSNFTLKIRSTKLEDSAMYFCAGRLAGADNEQFFGPGTRLTVL.

The gene calls are TRBV25-1 and TRBJ2-5; maybe TRBD1 (5 bases). The V end lost 2 bases, the J end lost 13 bases, and 11 bases lay between the germline ends. CDR3 size: 11 residues. CDR1 is MGHDK, CDR2 SYGVNS, per germline. The CDR3 loop is CASSELQGMYF. DNA of the CDR3: TGTGCCAGCAGTGAACTGCAGGGAATGTACTTC.

V and J are TRBV7-2 and TRBJ1-6, with D possibly TRBD1 on 5 matching bases. CDR3 length: 14 amino acids. CDR1 is SGHTA and CDR2 is FQGNSA in the germline V gene. V shed 5 bases and J shed 9 bases, with 14 bases lying between them. This chain's CDR3 is CASSPGHLASPLHF. Written as DNA, the CDR3 is TGTGCCAGCAGCCCAGGGCACCTGGCTTCACCCCTCCACTTT. Complete variable domain (other parts from reference TRBV7-2 and TRBJ1-6): GAGVSQSPSNKVTEKGKDVELRCDPISGHTALYWYRQSLGQGLEFLIYFQGNSAPDKSGLPSDRFSAERTGGSVSTLTIQRTQQEDSAVYLCASSPGHLASPLHFGNGTRLTVT.

The CDR3, as DNA: TGTGCCAGCAGTGAAGCAAGGGGAGGGAATCAGCCCCAGCATTTT. Translated: CASSEARGGNQPQHF. This rearrangement joins TRBV6-1 to TRBJ1-5; possible D gene TRBD1, 5 bases. Per the germline V gene, CDR1 is MNHNS and CDR2 is SASEGT. Trimming shortened V by 0 bases and J by 4 bases, and 10 bases separated the two germline ends. The CDR3 consists of 15 residues.

The chain is built from TRBV6-5 and TRBJ2-2, with D possibly being TRBD2 (6 bases). Trimming removed 11 bases at V and 4 bases at J, with 14 bases between. Germline values: CDR1 MNHEY, CDR2 SVGAGI. This CDR3 is built from 13 residues. CDR3 in DNA: TGTGCCGGAGGGCGGCAGGGCACCGGGGAGCTGTTTTTT. Residues: CAGGRQGTGELFF.

This rearrangement joins TRBV6-1 to TRBJ1-6; no firm D call. Germline loops: CDR1 MNHNS, CDR2 SASEGT. Trimming left V 6 bases short and J 9 bases short, with 18 bases between. CDR3 length: 15 residues. This chain's CDR3 is CASSVEGTAFSPLHF. DNA of the CDR3: TGTGCCAGCAGCGTCGAGGGAACAGCCTTTTCACCCCTCCACTTT.

The chain links TRBV7-6 to TRBJ2-5; TRBD2 aligns across 8 bases. Germline lookup yields CDR1 SGHVS and CDR2 FNYEAQ. The CDR3 length is 16 residues. The V gene end was trimmed by 4 bases and the J gene end by 4 bases; junction bases not matched to a gene: 11. This CDR3 reads CASSWPPAGVRETQYF. The CDR3 DNA reads TGTGCCAGCAGCTGGCCCCCAGCGGGAGTGCGAGAGACCCAGTACTTC. Together with reference TRBV7-6 and TRBJ2-5, the CDR3 gives the full variable domain: GAGVSQSPRYKVTKRGQDVALRCDPISGHVSLYWYRQALGQGPEFLTYFNYEAQQDKSGLPNDRFSAERPEGSISTLTIQRTEQRDSAMYRCASSWPPAGVRETQYFGPGTRLLVL.

J is TRBJ2-2 and V is TRBV5-6, with 13 nucleotides matching TRBD2. The germline V gene has CDR1 SGHDT and CDR2 YYEEEE. The CDR3 sequence is 16 residues long. Germline trimming cut 5 bases from V and 2 bases from J; bases unmatched to any gene: 3. CDR3 amino acids: CASRLAGGPNTGELFF. The CDR3 region has the DNA TGTGCCAGCAGACTAGCGGGGGGGCCAAACACCGGGGAGCTGTTTTTT.

The V and J genes are TRBV19 and TRBJ2-3, with D possibly being TRBD2 (6 bases). Germline V gene data show CDR1 as LNHDA and CDR2 as SQIVND (reference sequence). V was trimmed by 9 bases and J by 1 base, leaving 11 bases between them. This CDR3 has 13 amino acids. The CDR3 DNA sequence: TGTGCCAGCCAATGGGGGGGCACAGATACGCAGTATTTT. Its translation: CASQWGGTDTQYF.

This chain connects TRBV5-6 to TRBJ2-3; 8 bases are a match to TRBD2. V shed 5 bases and J 2 bases; nucleotides not matched to a gene: 10. CDR3 length: 16 amino acids. Germline assignment: CDR1 SGHDT and CDR2 YYEEEE. CDR3 sequence: CASRAAPGGHTDTQYF. The CDR3 coding sequence is TGTGCCAGCAGGGCCGCTCCGGGGGGGCACACAGATACGCAGTATTTT. Using reference TRBV5-6 and TRBJ2-3 for the parts outside the CDR3, the full variable domain is DAGVTQSPTHLIKTRGQQVTLRCSPKSGHDTVSWYQQALGQGPQFIFQYYEEEERQRGNFPDRFSGHQFPNYSSELNVNALLLGDSALYLCASRAAPGGHTDTQYFGPGTRLTVL.

V usage is TRBV5-6 and J usage is TRBJ2-5, with 11 positions matching TRBD1. The DNA end lines up better with TRBJ2-7; the J call may be wrong. CDR3 length: 15 residues. Per germline, CDR1 SGHDT and CDR2 YYEEEE. Here the CDR3 reads CASSAGTGGSYEQYF. In DNA form, the CDR3 reads TGTGCCAGCAGCGCCGGGACAGGGGGTAGTTACGAGCAGTACTTC.

The chain uses TRBV7-2 and TRBJ2-2; 8 bases agree with TRBD1. With 5 bases clipped from V and 1 base from J, the junction kept 3 bases outside the gene matches. This CDR3 has 15 amino acids. Germline CDR1 SGHTA, CDR2 FQGNSA. Here the CDR3 DNA reads TGTGCCAGCAGCACCGGGACAGGGAACACCGGGGAGCTGTTTTTT. Translated: CASSTGTGNTGELFF.

The rearrangement links TRBV4-3 to TRBJ2-7; D may be TRBD1 (5 bases). The V end lost 0 bases, the J end lost 1 base, and 10 bases lay between the germline ends. Germline CDR1 reads LGHNA; CDR2 reads YSLEER. CDR3 length equals 15 residues. CDR3 loop: CASSQEPGLSYEQYF. DNA of the CDR3: TGCGCCAGCAGCCAAGAACCAGGGTTGTCCTACGAGCAGTACTTC.

The chain employs TRBV19 and TRBJ2-3, with 7 bases matching TRBD2. V was pared by 7 bases and J by 0 bases, with 1 base of the junction left unmatched. CDR1 LNHDA and CDR2 SQIVND come from the germline V gene (reference sequence). The CDR3 covers 13 residues. The CDR3: CASMGLSTDTQYF. The CDR3 DNA reads TGTGCCAGTATGGGACTAAGCACAGATACGCAGTATTTT.

This chain connects TRBV7-9 to TRBJ2-7; 9 nucleotides align to TRBD1. J gave up 6 bases and V 5 bases, and 14 bases lay outside the gene matches. Per germline, CDR1 SEHNR and CDR2 FQNEAQ (reference sequence). This CDR3 is built from 16 residues. CDR3 residues: CASSRIGGQGIGEQYF. CDR3 DNA: TGTGCCAGCAGCAGAATCGGGGGACAGGGTATCGGCGAGCAGTACTTC.

This chain links TRBV30 with TRBJ2-1; TRBD2 aligns across 8 bases. J was trimmed by 6 bases and V by 2 bases; bases with no gene match: 3. The length of the CDR3 is 13 residues. Germline values: CDR1 GTSNPN, CDR2 SVGIG (reference sequence). The CDR3 loop reads CAWSWRGVNEQFF. The CDR3 DNA is TGTGCCTGGAGTTGGCGGGGGGTCAATGAGCAGTTCTTC. Full variable domain (outside the CDR3, taken from reference TRBV30 and TRBJ2-1): SQTIHQWPATLVQPVGSPLSLECTVEGTSNPNLYWYRQAAGRGLQLLFYSVGIGQISSEVPQNLSASRPQDRQFILSSKKLLLSDSGFYLCAWSWRGVNEQFFGPGTRLTVL.

The V call is TRBV7-8, the J call TRBJ2-5; D is undetermined. The CDR3 covers 15 residues. V dropped 1 base and J dropped 3 bases, with 12 bases sitting between them. The germline V gene has CDR1 SGHVS and CDR2 FQNEAQ. CDR3 bases: TGTGCCAGCAGCTTAGGGAGTCGGGTGAAAGAGACCCAGTACTTC. This translates into CASSLGSRVKETQYF.

This rearrangement joins TRBV7-2 to TRBJ2-7; 8 bases are shared with TRBD1. The CDR3 length is 14 residues. The germline CDR1 and CDR2 sequences are SGHTA and FQGNSA. V trimming: 5 bases; J trimming: 3 bases; junction bases outside the gene matches: 6. In DNA, the CDR3 is TGTGCCAGCAGCACTCGGACAGGGAACTACGAGCAGTACTTC. Its translation is CASSTRTGNYEQYF.